This is a list of T cell receptor beta chains from one sample in a study of blood T cell repertoires in COVID-19. This table comes from immunoSEQ multiplex PCR, and its TCRdb copy is limited to in-frame clones, with some not included. The sample has some 54,000 clones, about 91% seen once; the top ten hold 2% to 2.5%. The sample consisted of peripheral blood. Every receptor here comes from a man aged 55 to 70 with acute or convalescent COVID-19. Each CDR3 is given without its conserved first and last residue.

j_gene,v_gene,CDR3aa
TRBJ2-1,TRBV7-9,ASTPPGRYNEQF
TRBJ2-1,TRBV5-4,ASSLPLAGGEQF
TRBJ2-1,TRBV27,ASSSIAQGVAAYNEQF
TRBJ1-5,TRBV3-1/TRBV3-2,ASSQGSGKDQPQH
TRBJ1-4,TRBV2,ASSLRTGTNEKLF
TRBJ1-2,TRBV9,ASREEGRYGYT
TRBJ1-1,TRBV4-3,ASSQGGELEAF
TRBJ2-7,TRBV5-6,ASSNTKTSGVSYEQY
TRBJ1-1,TRBV2,ASTGEEPGAF
TRBJ2-3,TRBV10-3,AISEMERGFTDTQY
TRBJ2-1,TRBV5-4,ASSLPPSGGNNEQF
TRBJ1-1,TRBV28,ASSSGGRYTEAF
TRBJ2-3,TRBV7-9,ASSLLSSGSTDTQY
TRBJ1-2,TRBV28,ASDHQDGYT
TRBJ2-3,TRBV7-2,ASSLPRLAGGPRDTQY
TRBJ1-4,TRBV4-2,ASIQGGDGSNEKLF
TRBJ2-7,TRBV5-1,ASSLGGQLTYEQY
TRBJ2-7,TRBV2,ASSKGTDFYEQY
TRBJ2-1,TRBV11-3,ASSLDLSGSHPRV
TRBJ2-1,TRBV28,ASSLIWMTTSEQF
TRBJ2-3,TRBV7-2,ASSLDRGKTDTQY
TRBJ2-7,TRBV7-2,ASSLSSYEQY
TRBJ1-4,TRBV4-3,ASSRQGTSTNEKLF
TRBJ2-3,TRBV7-2,ASSLVGGALATDTQY
TRBJ2-1,TRBV27,ASSFDRNNEQF
TRBJ1-1,TRBV25-1,ASTSQGYVAEAF
TRBJ1-5,TRBV15,ATSRGQSNQPQH
TRBJ1-5,TRBV24-1,ATSDSRGQPQH
TRBJ2-7,TRBV7-9,ASSFSGRDYEQY
TRBJ1-1,TRBV27,ASTERPGRGNTEAF
TRBJ1-5,TRBV28,ASSSGGLNQPQH
TRBJ2-1,TRBV5-4,ASSLGQPAYNEQF
TRBJ2-2,TRBV5-4,ASSTDREIVVRTGELF
TRBJ1-1,TRBV29-1,SVVRANTEAF
TRBJ1-6,TRBV5-6,ASSLAEVAGNSPLH
TRBJ2-1,TRBV14,ASSPLGLAGENEQF
TRBJ2-7,TRBV7-8,ASSSPGQGDSYEQY
TRBJ1-1,TRBV5-6,ASSLSGEMNTEAF
TRBJ2-1,TRBV28,ASTPHRVLRDRGNNEQF
TRBJ2-7,TRBV19,ASRINFLAGGPDEQY